A single sample gave rise to the 24 T cell receptor beta chains below, sequenced in a study of blood T cell repertoires in COVID-19. Produced via immunoSEQ multiplex PCR; TCRdb's table is partial and in-frame only. The repertoire holds 47,000 or so clones, with approximately 81% as singletons. What was sequenced was peripheral blood. The origin of the receptors is an elderly woman with COVID-19, enrolled during active disease.

The genes are TRBV6-5 and TRBJ2-1; weak D call: TRBD2 (6 bases). The CDR3 runs 14 residues. Germline V gene sequence: CDR1 MNHEY, CDR2 SVGAGI. V lost 5 bases and J lost 4, with 12 bases in between. Written as DNA, the CDR3 is TGTGCCAGCAGTACCCGGGACTTTTACAATGAGCAGTTCTTC. This encodes CASSTRDFYNEQFF.

The rearrangement uses TRBV18 and TRBJ2-7; 7 nucleotides line up with TRBD2. The CDR3 runs to 14 residues. Looked up from germline, CDR1 is KGHSH and CDR2 is LQKENI. With 3 bases clipped from V and 4 bases from J, the junction kept 6 bases outside the gene matches. The CDR3 is CASSPPSGNYEQYF. The DNA for the CDR3 is TGTGCCAGCTCACCCCCTAGCGGAAATTACGAGCAGTACTTC.

V is TRBV24-1 and J is TRBJ2-2; D perhaps matches TRBD1 (5 bases). The V and J ends lost 7 bases and 7 bases respectively, with 12 bases between them. The CDR3 spans 13 residues. Germline values: CDR1 KGHDR, CDR2 SFDVKD. CDR3 sequence (DNA): TGTGCCACCAGGGAACAGGTTGGCGGGGAGCTGTTTTTT. Its translation is CATREQVGGELFF.

As DNA, the CDR3 is TGTGCCAGCAGCTTAACAGGACGGGGGACAGATACGCAGTATTTT. Translated, it gives CASSLTGRGTDTQYF. This chain connects TRBV7-3 to TRBJ2-3; perhaps TRBD2 as D (6 bases). Trimming took 0 bases from V and 3 from J, leaving 10 bases between them. This CDR3 region has 15 residues. Germline-derived CDR1 and CDR2 are SGHTA and FQGTGA.

The chain has TRBV29-1 and TRBJ1-2; D gene uncertain. The CDR3 length is 14 residues. V shed 6 bases and J shed 4 bases, with 18 bases lying between them. Germline loops: CDR1 SQVTM, CDR2 ANQGSEA. CDR3 region: CSVWGAGLGYGYTF. In nucleotides, the CDR3 is TGCAGCGTCTGGGGAGCGGGCCTGGGCTATGGCTACACCTTC.

The V and J genes are TRBV10-3 and TRBJ1-1, with D maybe TRBD1 (5 bases). Germline CDR1 ENHRY, CDR2 SYGVKD. The germline V and J ends were trimmed by 3 bases and 2 bases, with 13 bases remaining between them. CDR3 length: 15 amino acids. CDR3 nucleotides: TGTGCCATCAGTGAACAGGCCGCTCCCAACACTGAAGCTTTCTTT. Protein product: CAISEQAAPNTEAFF.

The V call is TRBV7-8, the J call TRBJ1-2, with unresolved D. Deletions cut 1 base from V and 3 bases from J, with 21 bases between. The germline gives CDR1 SGHVS, CDR2 FQNEAQ. The CDR3 extends over 18 amino acids. The CDR3 protein is CASSLVAVRSPGYYGYTF. In DNA, the CDR3 is TGTGCCAGCAGCTTAGTTGCCGTACGATCCCCGGGTTACTATGGCTACACCTTC.

The chain employs TRBV14 and TRBJ2-7; 7 nucleotides agree with TRBD1. This CDR3 is built from 15 residues. Germline CDR1 SGHDN, CDR2 FVKESK. The trim removed 4 bases at V and 2 bases at J, leaving 8 bases unmatched. In DNA form, the CDR3 reads TGTGCCAGCAGCCCCGGACAGGCAAGAACCTACGAGCAGTACTTC. Translation gives CASSPGQARTYEQYF.

This rearrangement joins TRBV9 to TRBJ2-1; D unclear. There are 11 residues in the CDR3. V lost 3 bases, J lost 9 bases, and 7 bases lay in between. Germline V gives CDR1 SGDLS, CDR2 YYNGEE. The CDR3 loop reads CASSAPGEQFF. Written as DNA, the CDR3 is TGTGCCAGCAGCGCACCCGGTGAGCAGTTCTTC.

The rearrangement uses TRBV2 and TRBJ1-5, with 11 bases lining up with TRBD1. Germline trimming cut 10 bases from V and 11 bases from J; bases unmatched to any gene: 13. Per germline, CDR1 SNHLY and CDR2 FYNNEI. CDR3 length equals 14 residues. The DNA of the CDR3 is TGTGCCACCGCTGGGACAGGGGGACTTGTGACCCAGCATTTT. Translated: CATAGTGGLVTQHF.

This rearrangement joins TRBV20-1 to TRBJ2-7, with 11 bases identical to TRBD2. CDR1 and CDR2 (germline): DFQATT, SNEGSKA (reference sequence). This CDR3 is built from 15 residues. With V trimmed by 3 bases and J by 6 bases, 10 bases remained unmatched. DNA for the CDR3: TGCAGTGCTAGTCCCGTGGCTAGCGGGAGGCTCGAGCAGTACTTC. Residues: CSASPVASGRLEQYF.

This sequence joins TRBV29-1 and TRBJ2-3, with 11 bases that match TRBD2. The trim removed 6 bases at V and 3 bases at J, leaving 11 bases unmatched. CDR3 length: 16 amino acids. Per the germline V gene, CDR1 is SQVTM and CDR2 is ANQGSEA. The CDR3 nucleotides read TGCAGCGTCCACAGACTAGCGGGAAGGGGAACAGATACGCAGTATTTT. This sequence encodes CSVHRLAGRGTDTQYF.

The rearrangement links TRBV21-1 to TRBJ2-7; the table gives TRBD1 as D, unverified against the DNA. TRBV21-1 is an annotated pseudogene. CDR3 length: 17 amino acids. CDR3 sequence: CASSKRRGTGGPYEQYF. CDR3 bases: TGTGCCAGCAGCAAAAGGCGGGGGACAGGGGGTCCCTACGAGCAGTACTTC.

This clone was found a few times. This chain connects TRBV4-1 to TRBJ1-1, with 7 bases matching TRBD1. Germline lookup yields CDR1 MGHRA and CDR2 YSYEKL. The V and J ends lost 4 bases and 2 bases, in that order; junction bases with no gene match: 4. The CDR3 has 14 residues. This CDR3 is CASSPGQRNTEAFF. The CDR3 DNA follows: TGCGCCAGCAGCCCGGGACAGAGAAACACTGAAGCTTTCTTT.

Note on this clone: Distinct nucleotide sequences in the sample also encode this CDR3. The rearrangement uses TRBV11-2 and TRBJ2-3, with D tentatively TRBD2 (5 bases). The CDR3 loop spans 15 amino acids. Trimming shortened V by 2 bases and J by 0 bases, and 9 bases separated the two germline ends. CDR1 SGHAT and CDR2 FQNNGV come from the germline V gene. As DNA, the CDR3 is TGTGCCAGCAGCTTACTTGCGGGTAGCACAGATACGCAGTATTTT. It specifies CASSLLAGSTDTQYF.

J is TRBJ2-3 and V is TRBV2; the match to TRBD2 covers 9 bases. This CDR3 contains 15 residues. With 5 bases clipped from V and 6 bases from J, the junction kept 9 bases outside the gene matches. Germline values: CDR1 SNHLY, CDR2 FYNNEI. CDR3 amino acids: CASSPRGRAKDTQYF. CDR3 coding DNA: TGTGCCAGCAGTCCTCGCGGGAGGGCCAAGGATACGCAGTATTTT.

The table lists this clone with a few counts. V is TRBV4-1 and J is TRBJ2-1; unclear D gene. There are 13 residues in the CDR3. With 4 bases removed from V and 7 bases from J, the gap between germline ends came to 11 bases. Germline-derived CDR1 and CDR2 are MGHRA and YSYEKL. CDR3 coding DNA: TGCGCCAGCAGCCCAGAGGCCGGGAATGAGCAGTTCTTC. Translation: CASSPEAGNEQFF.

The chain recombines TRBV6-2 or TRBV6-3 with TRBJ2-5, with TRBD2 identical over 11 bases. The CDR3 is 17 residues long. Germline CDR1 reads MNHEY; CDR2 reads SVGEGT. V lost 6 bases to trimming and J lost 1 base; unmatched junction nucleotides: 10. The CDR3 spells CASSPLAGGPFQETQYF. Here the CDR3 DNA reads TGTGCCAGCAGCCCCCTAGCGGGAGGACCCTTCCAAGAGACCCAGTACTTC.

This clone has only one observation. The chain couples TRBV3-1 (or the pseudogene TRBV3-2) to TRBJ2-5; 11 positions match TRBD2. This CDR3 spans 17 amino acids. The germline V gene encodes CDR1 LGHDT and CDR2 YNNKEL (reference sequence). Losses at the gene ends were 1 base for V and 7 bases for J; bases not matched to a gene: 11. The chain's CDR3 is CASSQAGTSGKWGTQYF. The CDR3 DNA reads as TGTGCCAGCAGCCAAGCCGGGACTAGCGGTAAATGGGGGACCCAGTACTTC.

As DNA, the CDR3 is TGTGCCAGCGGTTGGGGCAGGGATGAAAAACTGTTTTTT. Amino acids: CASGWGRDEKLFF. This chain connects TRBV11-2 to TRBJ1-4, with D possibly being TRBD1 (5 bases). Per germline, CDR1 SGHAT and CDR2 FQNNGV. Trimming took 8 bases from V and 6 from J, leaving 13 bases between them. The CDR3 loop spans 13 amino acids.

The V call is TRBV6-5, the J call TRBJ2-7, with TRBD1 matching 8 bases. The CDR3 runs 14 residues. The trim removed 4 bases at V and 2 bases at J, leaving 4 bases unmatched. Looked up from germline, CDR1 is MNHEY and CDR2 is SVGAGI. Here the CDR3 reads CASSSRQGTYEQYF. CDR3 DNA: TGTGCCAGCAGTTCCCGACAGGGGACCTACGAGCAGTACTTC.

The chain links TRBV7-8 to TRBJ1-5, with a tentative D call TRBD1 (6 bases). The germline V gene encodes CDR1 SGHVS and CDR2 FQNEAQ. The CDR3 has 13 residues. The germline V and J ends were trimmed by 4 bases and 4 bases, with 8 bases remaining between them. CDR3: CASSSGQNQPQHF. The CDR3 bases are TGTGCCAGCAGCTCAGGACAGAATCAGCCCCAGCATTTT.

The chain employs TRBV4-1 and TRBJ2-2; D is unclear. V lost 0 bases and J lost 7, with 9 bases in between. Germline CDR1 MGHRA, CDR2 YSYEKL. The CDR3 covers 14 residues. CDR3 in amino acids: CASSQEGSGGELFF. The CDR3 DNA sequence: TGCGCCAGCAGCCAAGAAGGTTCGGGCGGGGAGCTGTTTTTT.

This clone was counted a single time. This chain connects TRBV30 to TRBJ1-1; 7 bases match TRBD1. The CDR3 runs 14 residues. Per germline, CDR1 GTSNPN and CDR2 SVGIG (reference sequence). Trimming cost V 3 bases and J 3 bases; bases outside gene matches: 7. CDR3 nucleotide sequence: TGTGCCTGGAGCGCGGGCAGGGGGTACACTGAAGCTTTCTTT. Protein product: CAWSAGRGYTEAFF. Looking up the rest from reference TRBV30 and TRBJ1-1 gives the full variable domain: SQTIHQWPATLVQPVGSPLSLECTVEGTSNPNLYWYRQAAGRGLQLLFYSVGIGQISSEVPQNLSASRPQDRQFILSSKKLLLSDSGFYLCAWSAGRGYTEAFFGQGTRLTVV.